The text below deals with one T cell receptor beta chain. The CDR3 is made up of 11 amino acids. V lost 5 bases and J 4 bases, leaving 6 bases between the germline ends. CDR1 and CDR2 from the germline V gene are MDHEN and SYDVKM. The assay was immunoSEQ multiplex PCR, and TCRdb's table has in-frame clones only and misses some. Among tens of thousands of clones listed, 85% to 90% were seen once. The data were taken from a study of OX40 agonist ivuxolimab in advanced cancers. The V and J genes are TRBV28 and TRBJ2-7; D is unresolved. The clonotype comes from an adult with an advanced solid tumor such as melanoma, head and neck, liver or kidney cancer. The specimen comprised CD4+ or CD8+ T cells sorted from blood, sampled in a trial of the OX40 agonist ivuxolimab. The CDR3 DNA follows: TGTGCCAGCAGTCTCACTTACGAGCAGTACTTC. It encodes CASSLTYEQYF.